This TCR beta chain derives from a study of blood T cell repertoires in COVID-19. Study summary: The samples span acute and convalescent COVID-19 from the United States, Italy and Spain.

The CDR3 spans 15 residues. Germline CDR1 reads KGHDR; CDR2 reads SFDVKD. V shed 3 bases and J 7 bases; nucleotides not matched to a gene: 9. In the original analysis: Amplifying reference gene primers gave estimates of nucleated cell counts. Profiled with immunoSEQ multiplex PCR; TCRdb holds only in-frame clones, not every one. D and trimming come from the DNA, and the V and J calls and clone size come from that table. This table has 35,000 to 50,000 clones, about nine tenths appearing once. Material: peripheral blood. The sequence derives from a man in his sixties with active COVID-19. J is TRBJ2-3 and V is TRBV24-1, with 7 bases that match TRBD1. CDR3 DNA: TGTGCCACCAGTGATCGCGGAACAGGGGAACATACGCAGTATTTT. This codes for CATSDRGTGEHTQYF.